A single sample is the source of the 24 T cell receptor beta chains below, sequenced in a study of T-cell memory formation after mild COVID-19. TCRdb reprocessed the 5' RACE reads via MiXCR and lists one record per CDR3 protein. The repertoire holds approximately 450,000 distinct CDR3 sequences, 18% seen once, with roughly 12% in the top ten. The specimen was PBMCs or a T cell subset sorted from them (not recorded which). The receptors originated from an adult woman who had mild COVID-19 (a few samples of this study predate the infection). Cell type and time point are not known.

This clonotype has just a few counts. The genes are TRBV5-1 and TRBJ2-4; the D gene could be TRBD1 or TRBD2 (5 bases each). The CDR3 length is 13 residues. V shed 4 bases and J shed 8 bases, with 13 bases lying between them. The germline V gene encodes CDR1 SGHRS and CDR2 YFSETQ. CDR3 in DNA: TGCGCCAGCAGCACGGGACCCGAGGACATTCAGTACTTC. It yields the protein CASSTGPEDIQYF.

This clonotype has a count of ten or more. The chain is built from TRBV12-3 or TRBV12-4 and TRBJ1-6, with D tentatively TRBD1 (5 bases). V was clipped by 5 bases and J by 7 bases, with 21 bases between them. This CDR3 spans 17 amino acids. CDR3 region: CASSPTGGRTENSPLHF. The CDR3 bases are TGTGCCAGCAGTCCCACCGGGGGGAGGACGGAGAATTCACCCCTCCACTTT.

The chain is built from TRBV7-8 and TRBJ2-5; 7 nucleotides agree with TRBD2. Germline CDR1 and CDR2: SGHVS and FQNEAQ. The CDR3 totals 14 residues. Trimming cost V 5 bases and J 3 bases; bases outside gene matches: 6. The CDR3: CASSALSGKETQYF. CDR3 DNA sequence: TGTGCCAGCAGCGCCCTCAGCGGGAAAGAGACCCAGTACTTC.

The chain couples TRBV21-1 to TRBJ1-5. TRBV21-1 is a listed pseudogene. CDR3 size: 14 residues. CDR3 loop: CASIGDGNNQPQHF. CDR3 in DNA: TGTGCCAGCATAGGGGATGGCAACAATCAGCCCCAGCATTTT.

This rearrangement joins TRBV4-2 to TRBJ1-6; perhaps TRBD1 as D (5 bases). Trimming shortened V by 0 bases and J by 0 bases, and 12 bases separated the two germline ends. Germline V gene data show CDR1 as LGHNA and CDR2 as YNFKEQ. This CDR3 has 18 amino acids. CDR3 nucleotide sequence: TGTGCCAGCAGCCAAGAGAGAGGGGTGGGCTCCTATAATTCACCCCTCCACTTT. Translation gives CASSQERGVGSYNSPLHF.

A few counts support this clonotype. This chain links TRBV2 with TRBJ2-3; 10 bases are shared with TRBD1. CDR1 is SNHLY, CDR2 FYNNEI, per germline. V was clipped by 0 bases and J by 4 bases; unmatched bases: 1. There are 15 residues in the CDR3. CDR3 region: CASSEAGTGADTQYF. CDR3 nucleotide sequence: TGTGCCAGCAGTGAAGCGGGGACAGGGGCAGATACGCAGTATTTT.

This clonotype was seen more than once but under ten times. The chain employs TRBV27 and TRBJ1-6; TRBD1 aligns across 7 bases. The CDR3 runs 14 residues. Germline V lookup: CDR1 MNHEY, CDR2 SMNVEV (reference sequence). Losses at the gene ends were 7 bases for V and 9 bases for J; bases not matched to a gene: 9. The chain's CDR3 is CASNTGAVGSPLHF. In DNA form, the CDR3 reads TGTGCCAGCAACACAGGGGCGGTGGGTTCACCCCTCCACTTT.

The chain joins TRBV15 to TRBJ1-2; the D gene is possibly TRBD1 (5 bases). The length of the CDR3 is 13 residues. CDR1 is LNHNV, CDR2 YYDKDF, per germline (reference sequence). V lost 0 bases to trimming and J lost 8 bases, with 10 bases between them. CDR3: CATSRDQGGGYTF. DNA of the CDR3: TGTGCCACCAGCAGAGATCAGGGCGGCGGCTACACCTTC.

The V gene is TRBV19, the J gene TRBJ1-5; TRBD1 is a possible D gene (5 bases). Germline lookup yields CDR1 LNHDA and CDR2 SQIVND (reference sequence). CDR3 size: 15 residues. With 0 bases removed from V and 3 bases from J, the gap between germline ends came to 9 bases. The CDR3 reads CASSIEWGVNQPQHF. CDR3 nucleotide sequence: TGTGCCAGTAGTATAGAATGGGGGGTCAATCAGCCCCAGCATTTT.

V is TRBV30 and J is TRBJ1-5; D not certain. CDR3 length: 14 amino acids. Germline loops: CDR1 GTSNPN, CDR2 SVGIG (reference sequence). Trimming cost V 5 bases and J 6 bases, with 17 bases left between them. The CDR3 DNA reads as TGTGCCTGGTCTGTAGGACCCCGAGGTCAGCCCCAGCATTTT. This gives the protein CAWSVGPRGQPQHF.

This clonotype appeared a few times. J is TRBJ2-2 and V is TRBV6-5; D call uncertain. V shed 2 bases and J shed 6 bases, with 10 bases lying between them. CDR1 and CDR2 from the germline V gene are MNHEY and SVGAGI. The CDR3 runs 14 residues. CDR3 DNA sequence: TGTGCCAGCAGTTACCGTTTAGGTGCCGGGGAGCTGTTTTTT. This translates into CASSYRLGAGELFF.

This clonotype was picked up a small number of times. The chain is built from TRBV7-3 and TRBJ2-1, with 7 bases identical to TRBD1. J gave up 4 bases and V 5 bases, and 8 bases lay outside the gene matches. The CDR3 is 15 amino acids. Germline CDR1 is SGHTA and CDR2 is FQGTGA. The CDR3 loop reads CASSLGTAHYNEQFF. The CDR3 bases are TGTGCCAGCAGCCTGGGGACAGCTCATTACAATGAGCAGTTCTTC.

This clonotype was detected ten times or more. The rearrangement joins TRBV7-9 to TRBJ2-1; weak D call: TRBD2 (6 bases). The germline V gene has CDR1 SEHNR and CDR2 FQNEAQ (reference sequence). The CDR3 spans 15 residues. The ends were cut back, 1 base at V and 4 bases at J, with 11 bases in the middle. CDR3 bases: TGTGCCAGCAGCTTAGGGACTACCGATTACAATGAGCAGTTCTTC. Translating gives CASSLGTTDYNEQFF. The full variable domain, rest sourced from reference TRBV7-9 and TRBJ2-1, is DTGVSQNPRHKITKRGQNVTFRCDPISEHNRLYWYRQTLGQGPEFLTYFQNEAQLEKSRLLSDRFSAERPKGSFSTLEIQRTEQGDSAMYLCASSLGTTDYNEQFFGPGTRLTVL.

The chain links TRBV5-1 to TRBJ1-1, with D uncertain. Germline V lookup: CDR1 SGHRS, CDR2 YFSETQ. The V end was cut by 0 bases, the J end by 1 base, with 4 bases between. This CDR3 comprises 13 residues. The CDR3, as DNA: TGCGCCAGCAGCTTGGCGTCGAACACTGAAGCTTTCTTT. As protein: CASSLASNTEAFF.

This clonotype showed up just a few times. The chain carries TRBV29-1 and TRBJ1-3, with 8 bases lining up with TRBD1. Trimming cost V 7 bases and J 0 bases; bases outside gene matches: 8. The CDR3 length is 15 residues. The V gene's germline CDR1 is SQVTM and CDR2 ANQGSEA. The CDR3 DNA follows: TGCAGCGCCCGTAAGGGGACAGGCTCTGGAAACACCATATATTTT. This sequence encodes CSARKGTGSGNTIYF.

This clonotype has ten or more counts. V is TRBV5-1 and J is TRBJ2-2, with D unresolved. Germline V lookup: CDR1 SGHRS, CDR2 YFSETQ. This CDR3 has 13 amino acids. Trimming pared 0 bases from V and 4 bases from J, leaving 4 bases between. CDR3 amino acids: CASSLEVTGELFF. The CDR3 nucleotides read TGCGCCAGCAGCTTGGAAGTCACCGGGGAGCTGTTTTTT. The full variable domain, rest sourced from reference TRBV5-1 and TRBJ2-2, is KAGVTQTPRYLIKTRGQQVTLSCSPISGHRSVSWYQQTPGQGLQFLFEYFSETQRNKGNFPGRFSGRQFSNSRSEMNVSTLELGDSALYLCASSLEVTGELFFGEGSRLTVL.

V and J are TRBV5-1 and TRBJ2-7, with D perhaps TRBD1 (8 bases). The V and J ends lost 6 bases and 1 base respectively, with 14 bases between them. Germline V CDR1 and CDR2: SGHRS, YFSETQ. This CDR3 has 14 residues. CDR3 nucleotide sequence: TGCGCCAGCAAGGACAGGGAGGGGTCCTACGAGCAGTACTTC. Protein sequence: CASKDREGSYEQYF.

This clonotype was counted between two and nine times. The V gene is TRBV24-1, the J gene TRBJ2-5; D is perhaps TRBD1 (6 bases). The germline gives CDR1 KGHDR, CDR2 SFDVKD. V was trimmed by 3 bases and J by 0 bases, leaving 13 bases between them. The CDR3 runs 16 residues. The CDR3 DNA reads TGTGCCACCAGTGATGACTTCCGGGACAACCAAGAGACCCAGTACTTC. Its protein product is CATSDDFRDNQETQYF.

The chain recombines TRBV5-1 with TRBJ2-3; TRBD2 agrees at 8 bases. V trimming: 4 bases; J trimming: 4 bases; junction bases outside the gene matches: 17. In germline, CDR1 is SGHRS, CDR2 YFSETQ. The CDR3 runs 18 residues. The CDR3 here is CASSLQGYAGGVADTQYF. In DNA form, the CDR3 reads TGCGCCAGCAGCCTACAGGGCTACGCGGGAGGTGTGGCAGATACGCAGTATTTT.

The rearrangement uses TRBV12-3 or TRBV12-4 and TRBJ2-3; TRBD2 is a possible D gene (6 bases). The CDR3 length is 18 residues. The V and J ends lost 4 bases and 0 bases respectively, with 20 bases between them. The CDR3 DNA follows: TGTGCCAGCAGTTCCTCCAGTGATAGACTAGGCAGCACAGATACGCAGTATTTT. The encoded protein is CASSSSSDRLGSTDTQYF.

In its sample, this clonotype was seen a few times. The chain is built from TRBV5-1 and TRBJ2-1; TRBD2 agrees at 14 bases. Germline V gene data show CDR1 as SGHRS and CDR2 as YFSETQ. V dropped 4 bases and J dropped 9; count of bases not matched to a gene: 6. This CDR3 is 15 amino acids long. CDR3 protein: CASSAGLAGGLEQFF. CDR3 DNA sequence: TGCGCCAGCAGCGCCGGACTAGCGGGGGGACTTGAGCAGTTCTTC.

This clonotype turned up a few times. V usage is TRBV6-5 and J usage is TRBJ2-7, with TRBD1 as a possible D gene (5 bases). Germline CDR1 is MNHEY and CDR2 is SVGAGI. This CDR3 comprises 13 residues. Between the trimmed V and J ends, which lost 6 bases and 3 bases, there was a span of 12 bases. Here the CDR3 DNA reads TGTGCCAGCAGATCGACAGCACGCTACGAGCAGTACTTC. Translating it yields CASRSTARYEQYF.

J is TRBJ2-7 and V is TRBV10-3; no definite D call. The ends were cut back, 2 bases at V and 0 bases at J, with 8 bases in the middle. Germline V gene data show CDR1 as ENHRY and CDR2 as SYGVKD. This CDR3 comprises 14 residues. Here the CDR3 DNA reads TGTGCCATCAGTGAGGTCAGGTCCTCCTACGAGCAGTACTTC. Amino acids: CAISEVRSSYEQYF.

This clonotype appeared many times. The CDR3 nucleotides are TGTGCCAGCAGCCTGAGCGGGGGTTTCTACGAGCAGTACTTC. This translates into CASSLSGGFYEQYF. The rearrangement uses TRBV7-2 and TRBJ2-7; the match to TRBD2 covers 8 bases. The trim removed 5 bases at V and 3 bases at J, leaving 6 bases unmatched. CDR3 length equals 14 residues. Germline CDR1 and CDR2: SGHTA and FQGNSA.